The clone carrying this TCR beta chain occurred once. The sample belongs to a study of sequential checkpoint blockade in melanoma. Data came from immunoSEQ multiplex PCR; TCRdb stores just in-frame clones and leaves some out. Among fewer than 35,000 clones listed, roughly 90% were seen once. The CDR3 covers 15 residues. The ends were cut back, 1 base at V and 6 bases at J, with 12 bases in the middle. Germline V lookup: CDR1 SEHNR, CDR2 FQNEAQ (reference sequence). The treatment was: randomized to nivolumab then ipilimumab (arm A) or the reverse (arm B). From thawed PBMCs, live CD3+CD8+ cells negative for CD19 and CD56 were sorted.

The material was CD8+ T cells sorted from blood (inferred from file names), obtained from a patient given nivolumab and ipilimumab in sequence. This receptor was taken from a human donor with melanoma. This chain uses TRBV7-9 with TRBJ1-4; D is possibly TRBD1 (6 bases). This chain's CDR3 is CASSLGGGWDEKLFF. CDR3 DNA: TGTGCCAGCAGCTTAGGGGGGGGCTGGGATGAAAAACTGTTTTTT.